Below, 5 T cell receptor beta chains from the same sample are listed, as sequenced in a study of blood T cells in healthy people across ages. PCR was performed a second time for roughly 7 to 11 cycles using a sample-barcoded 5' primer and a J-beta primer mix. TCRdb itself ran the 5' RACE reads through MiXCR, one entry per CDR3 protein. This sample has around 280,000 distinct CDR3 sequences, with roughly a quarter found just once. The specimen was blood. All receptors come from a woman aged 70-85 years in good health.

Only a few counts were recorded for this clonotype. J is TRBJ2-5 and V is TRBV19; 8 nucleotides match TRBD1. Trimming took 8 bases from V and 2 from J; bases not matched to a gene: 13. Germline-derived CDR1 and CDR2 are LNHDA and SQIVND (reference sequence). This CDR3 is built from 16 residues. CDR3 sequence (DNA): TGTGCCAGTGGGGACCTCCTGGGGACAGGACAAGAGACCCAGTACTTC. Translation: CASGDLLGTGQETQYF.

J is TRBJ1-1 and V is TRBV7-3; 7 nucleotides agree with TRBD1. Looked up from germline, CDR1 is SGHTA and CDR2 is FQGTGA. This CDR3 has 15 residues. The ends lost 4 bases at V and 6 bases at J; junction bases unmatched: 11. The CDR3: CASSSEQGTTSEAFF. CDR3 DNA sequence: TGTGCCAGCAGCTCCGAACAGGGGACAACTTCTGAAGCTTTCTTT.

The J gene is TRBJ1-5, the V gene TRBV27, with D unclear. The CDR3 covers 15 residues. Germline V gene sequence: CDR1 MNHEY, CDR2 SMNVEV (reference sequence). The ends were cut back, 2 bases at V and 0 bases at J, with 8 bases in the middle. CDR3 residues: CASSLRGYSNQPQHF. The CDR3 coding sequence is TGTGCCAGCAGTTTAAGAGGGTATAGCAATCAGCCCCAGCATTTT.

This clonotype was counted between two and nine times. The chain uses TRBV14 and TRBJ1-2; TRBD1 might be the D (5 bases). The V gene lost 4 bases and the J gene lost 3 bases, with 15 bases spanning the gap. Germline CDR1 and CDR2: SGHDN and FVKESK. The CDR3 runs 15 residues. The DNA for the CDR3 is TGTGCCAGCAGCCCCGGACACCCCAATTACTATGGCTACACCTTC. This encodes CASSPGHPNYYGYTF.

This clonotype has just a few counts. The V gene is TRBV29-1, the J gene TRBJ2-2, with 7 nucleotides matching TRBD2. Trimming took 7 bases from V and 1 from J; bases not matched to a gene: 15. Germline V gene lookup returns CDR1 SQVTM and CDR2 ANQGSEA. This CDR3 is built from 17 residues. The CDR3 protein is CSAAMPASGKNTGELFF. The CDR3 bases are TGCAGCGCGGCAATGCCGGCTAGCGGAAAGAACACCGGGGAGCTGTTTTTT.